The 28 T cell receptor beta chains listed next were all sequenced from one sample in a study of shared clonotypes between healthy human individuals. Data came from immunoSEQ multiplex PCR; TCRdb stores just in-frame clones and leaves some out. The table shows roughly 600,000 clones, with 98% occurring only once. As defined, naive CD8 cells were CD45RO-negative and positively selected for CCR7, with terminally differentiated effector memory CD45RA+ cells excluded. The specimen was naive CD8+ T cells sorted from blood. Every receptor here comes from a man aged 30-40 years in good health.

CDR3 bases: TGTGCCAGCAGCCAAGCCTCAACGCTTCCAGATACGCAGTATTTT. This translates into CASSQASTLPDTQYF. The rearrangement uses TRBV14 and TRBJ2-3; D is undetermined. Germline loops: CDR1 SGHDN, CDR2 FVKESK. Trimming shortened V by 1 base and J by 4 bases, and 12 bases separated the two germline ends. CDR3 length equals 15 residues.

V gene TRBV15 combines with J gene TRBJ2-6; 8 bases are shared with TRBD1. CDR3 length: 16 residues. Trimming took 6 bases from V and 11 from J; bases not matched to a gene: 15. Germline-derived CDR1 and CDR2 are LNHNV and YYDKDF (reference sequence). The CDR3 DNA reads as TGTGCCACCAGTAGTGAGGACAGGGCTCTCTCCTACGTCCTGACTTTC. This translates into CATSSEDRALSYVLTF. Full variable domain (remainder filled in from reference TRBV15 and TRBJ2-6): DAMVIQNPRYQVTQFGKPVTLSCSQTLNHNVMYWYQQKSSQAPKLLFHYYDKDFNNEADTPDNFQSRRPNTSFCFLDIRSPGLGDTAMYLCATSSEDRALSYVLTFGAGSRLTVL.

The V call is TRBV13, the J call TRBJ1-2; no definite D call. The CDR3 is made up of 17 amino acids. Germline V lookup: CDR1 PRHDT, CDR2 FYEKMQ (reference sequence). The V and J ends lost 0 bases and 4 bases respectively, with 18 bases between them. CDR3 region: CASSLGLSREGGYGYTF. DNA for the CDR3: TGTGCCAGCAGCTTAGGCCTTTCACGAGAGGGCGGCTATGGCTACACCTTC. Filled out from reference TRBV13 and TRBJ1-2, the complete variable domain reads AAGVIQSPRHLIKEKRETATLKCYPIPRHDTVYWYQQGPGQDPQFLISFYEKMQSDKGSIPDRFSAQQFSDYHSELNMSSLELGDSALYFCASSLGLSREGGYGYTFGSGTRLTVV.

The genes are TRBV5-4 and TRBJ2-5; D remains ambiguous. Trimming removed 0 bases at V and 3 bases at J, with 12 bases between. This CDR3 is 15 amino acids long. Germline CDR1 is SGHNT and CDR2 is YYREEE (reference sequence). CDR3 residues: CASSLARFKKETQYF. CDR3 DNA sequence: TGTGCCAGCAGCTTGGCCAGGTTCAAGAAAGAGACCCAGTACTTC.

The rearrangement links TRBV27 to TRBJ2-7; 8 bases are a match to TRBD2. With V trimmed by 5 bases and J by 3 bases, 12 bases remained unmatched. Germline V gene lookup returns CDR1 MNHEY and CDR2 SMNVEV (reference sequence). The length of the CDR3 is 16 residues. In DNA, the CDR3 is TGTGCCAGCAGTCCCCGTTGGAGCGGGAGTATCTACGAGCAGTACTTC. It encodes CASSPRWSGSIYEQYF.

The V call is TRBV7-9, the J call TRBJ2-1, with a tentative D call TRBD2 (6 bases). Germline lookup yields CDR1 SEHNR and CDR2 FQNEAQ (reference sequence). V was clipped by 5 bases and J by 2 bases, with 16 bases between them. The CDR3 length is 16 residues. In nucleotides, the CDR3 is TGTGCCAGCAGCCCCTGGGGACTTAAGGCCTACAATGAGCAGTTCTTC. It codes for CASSPWGLKAYNEQFF. The whole variable domain, remainder taken from reference TRBV7-9 and TRBJ2-1, is DTGVSQNPRHKITKRGQNVTFRCDPISEHNRLYWYRQTLGQGPEFLTYFQNEAQLEKSRLLSDRFSAERPKGSFSTLEIQRTEQGDSAMYLCASSPWGLKAYNEQFFGPGTRLTVL.

The chain is built from TRBV7-2 and TRBJ2-3; 11 bases align to TRBD2. V lost 1 base, J lost 4 bases, and 10 bases stayed unmatched. The CDR3 contains 18 residues. The germline V gene encodes CDR1 SGHTA and CDR2 FQGNSA. The CDR3 sequence is CASSLGLAGGRSSDTQYF. Written as DNA, the CDR3 is TGTGCCAGCAGCTTAGGGCTAGCGGGAGGCAGGAGTTCAGATACGCAGTATTTT.

The table lists this clone with a count of one. Other DNA sequences in this sample translate to the same CDR3. The V and J genes are TRBV9 and TRBJ2-1; a weak D match, TRBD2 (5 bases). The CDR3 runs to 13 residues. Trimming shortened V by 0 bases and J by 8 bases, and 9 bases separated the two germline ends. Germline V gives CDR1 SGDLS, CDR2 YYNGEE. CDR3 DNA: TGTGCCAGCAGCGTAGTATCCGGGGATGAGCAGTTCTTC. Translated, it gives CASSVVSGDEQFF. The whole variable domain, remainder taken from reference TRBV9 and TRBJ2-1, is DSGVTQTPKHLITATGQRVTLRCSPRSGDLSVYWYQQSLDQGLQFLIQYYNGEERAKGNILERFSAQQFPDLHSELNLSSLELGDSALYFCASSVVSGDEQFFGPGTRLTVL.

DNA of the CDR3: TGTGCCAGCAGTTACCAGCGGGAGGGCCCGGAGGAGCAGTACTTC. Protein sequence: CASSYQREGPEEQYF. The chain joins TRBV6-6 to TRBJ2-7; 10 bases are shared with TRBD2. Germline V gene sequence: CDR1 MNHNY, CDR2 SVGAGI (reference sequence). The trim removed 2 bases at V and 7 bases at J, leaving 8 bases unmatched. The CDR3 has 15 residues.

V is TRBV9 and J is TRBJ1-1; TRBD1 aligns across 7 bases. Germline V gives CDR1 SGDLS, CDR2 YYNGEE. The CDR3 has 14 residues. The ends lost 4 bases at V and 4 bases at J; junction bases unmatched: 7. CDR3 in DNA: TGTGCCAGCAGCCGACAGGGTTATAGCACTGAAGCTTTCTTT. It yields the protein CASSRQGYSTEAFF. The full variable domain, with the rest looked up from reference TRBV9 and TRBJ1-1, is DSGVTQTPKHLITATGQRVTLRCSPRSGDLSVYWYQQSLDQGLQFLIQYYNGEERAKGNILERFSAQQFPDLHSELNLSSLELGDSALYFCASSRQGYSTEAFFGQGTRLTVV.

J is TRBJ1-2 and V is TRBV4-1, with a tentative D call TRBD1 (5 bases). Germline lookup yields CDR1 MGHRA and CDR2 YSYEKL. Trimming left V 3 bases short and J 5 bases short, with 16 bases between. CDR3 size: 15 residues. The CDR3 region is CASSHEQVGGYGYTF. The DNA for the CDR3 is TGCGCCAGCAGCCATGAACAGGTGGGAGGGTATGGCTACACCTTC.

The chain is built from TRBV7-8 and TRBJ2-7; TRBD2 might be the D (5 bases). The germline V gene encodes CDR1 SGHVS and CDR2 FQNEAQ. V was clipped by 1 base and J by 5 bases, with 9 bases between them. The CDR3 is made up of 13 amino acids. The CDR3: CASSLVASHEQYF. The DNA for the CDR3 is TGTGCCAGCAGCTTAGTAGCGTCCCACGAGCAGTACTTC.

J is TRBJ1-1 and V is TRBV11-2; the D gene is possibly TRBD1 (6 bases). Germline CDR1 SGHAT, CDR2 FQNNGV. The CDR3 has 15 amino acids. V was shortened by 2 bases and J by 1 base, with 11 bases between the two germline ends. The CDR3 bases are TGTGCCAGCAGCTTAAAGAGGGGGTGGAACACTGAAGCTTTCTTT. Its protein product is CASSLKRGWNTEAFF.

This clone was counted a single time. V usage is TRBV27 and J usage is TRBJ2-1; D not certain. The V gene lost 5 bases and the J gene lost 6 bases, with 8 bases spanning the gap. The length of the CDR3 is 12 residues. Germline CDR1 and CDR2: MNHEY and SMNVEV (reference sequence). The chain's CDR3 is CASSGPGNEQFF. The CDR3 bases are TGTGCCAGCAGTGGGCCGGGCAATGAGCAGTTCTTC.

The chain employs TRBV6-4 and TRBJ2-1, with no clear D. Trimming shortened V by 7 bases and J by 8 bases, and 21 bases separated the two germline ends. The CDR3 totals 15 residues. Germline assignment: CDR1 MRHNA and CDR2 SNTAGT. CDR3 sequence: CASTPGPAKGHEQFF. The CDR3 DNA reads as TGTGCCAGCACCCCTGGGCCAGCGAAGGGCCATGAGCAGTTCTTC.

This rearrangement joins TRBV4-1 to TRBJ2-7; the D is unclear. Per the germline V gene, CDR1 is MGHRA and CDR2 is YSYEKL. The V end lost 3 bases, the J end lost 0 bases, and 15 bases lay between the germline ends. The CDR3 has 16 amino acids. Written as DNA, the CDR3 is TGCGCCAGCAGCCACGAGAAGTCGAGTAGCTCCTACGAGCAGTACTTC. Its protein product is CASSHEKSSSSYEQYF.

V gene TRBV28 combines with J gene TRBJ2-1; 7 bases agree with TRBD2. The CDR3 spans 12 residues. V was clipped by 3 bases and J by 16 bases; unmatched bases: 9. From germline, CDR1 is MDHEN and CDR2 SYDVKM. The CDR3 nucleotides read TGTGCCAGCAGTTTCGGCGGCGGGAGAATCTTCTTC. Translating it yields CASSFGGGRIFF.

This chain connects TRBV19 to TRBJ2-1; 12 bases fit TRBD2. Germline lookup yields CDR1 LNHDA and CDR2 SQIVND (reference sequence). The CDR3 contains 15 residues. With V trimmed by 4 bases and J by 8 bases, 6 bases remained unmatched. CDR3 sequence reads: CASSRLAGVLDEQFF. CDR3 coding DNA: TGTGCCAGTAGTAGACTAGCGGGAGTTTTAGATGAGCAGTTCTTC.

The chain recombines TRBV9 with TRBJ2-7; 8 bases match TRBD2. This CDR3 contains 17 residues. CDR1 and CDR2 from the germline V gene are SGDLS and YYNGEE. Trimming took 3 bases from V and 0 from J; bases not matched to a gene: 11. This chain's CDR3 is CASSGAPRGRSSYEQYF. The CDR3 nucleotides are TGTGCCAGCAGCGGGGCCCCCCGCGGGAGGAGCTCCTACGAGCAGTACTTC.

The chain employs TRBV29-1 and TRBJ2-1; the D gene is possibly TRBD2 (6 bases). Looked up from germline, CDR1 is SQVTM and CDR2 is ANQGSEA. The V end lost 4 bases, the J end lost 4 bases, and 14 bases lay between the germline ends. This CDR3 contains 14 residues. CDR3 loop: CSVGGGTGYNEQFF. The CDR3 DNA sequence: TGCAGCGTTGGTGGCGGGACCGGATACAATGAGCAGTTCTTC.

J is TRBJ1-2 and V is TRBV7-9, with D possibly matching TRBD1 (5 bases). V gave up 5 bases and J gave up 6 bases, with 22 bases separating them. The CDR3 length is 16 residues. Germline CDR1 is SEHNR and CDR2 is FQNEAQ (reference sequence). CDR3 amino acids: CASSLGTVAGLHGYTF. In DNA, the CDR3 is TGTGCCAGCAGCCTAGGTACGGTCGCGGGACTACATGGCTACACCTTC.

The chain recombines TRBV7-9 with TRBJ2-1; D uncertain. CDR3 length equals 11 residues. Germline V lookup: CDR1 SEHNR, CDR2 FQNEAQ (reference sequence). Trimming took off 5 bases at V and 15 bases at J, with 14 bases between the two ends. The CDR3, as DNA: TGTGCCAGCAGCCGGACCACGGCCCTGTTCTTC. Translated, it gives CASSRTTALFF. Looking up the rest from reference TRBV7-9 and TRBJ2-1 gives the full variable domain: DTGVSQNPRHKITKRGQNVTFRCDPISEHNRLYWYRQTLGQGPEFLTYFQNEAQLEKSRLLSDRFSAERPKGSFSTLEIQRTEQGDSAMYLCASSRTTALFFGPGTRLTVL.

The genes are TRBV11-2 and TRBJ2-2; 10 bases line up with TRBD2. The CDR3 runs 16 residues. Germline trimming cut 5 bases from V and 2 bases from J; bases unmatched to any gene: 5. The germline gives CDR1 SGHAT, CDR2 FQNNGV. CDR3 bases: TGTGCCAGCAGCCCTACTAGCGGGGCCAACACCGGGGAGCTGTTTTTT. Protein sequence: CASSPTSGANTGELFF.

V gene TRBV15 combines with J gene TRBJ1-4; the D gene is possibly TRBD1 (5 bases). Germline loops: CDR1 LNHNV, CDR2 YYDKDF (reference sequence). The CDR3 is 13 amino acids. V lost 8 bases and J lost 7, with 14 bases in between. CDR3 protein: CATRGGGSEKLFF. DNA for the CDR3: TGTGCCACCCGGGGGGGAGGGAGTGAAAAACTGTTTTTT.

The V call is TRBV15, the J call TRBJ2-7; 8 bases are shared with TRBD1. V trimming: 5 bases; J trimming: 5 bases; junction bases outside the gene matches: 5. Per the germline V gene, CDR1 is LNHNV and CDR2 is YYDKDF (reference sequence). The CDR3 contains 13 residues. CDR3 protein: CATSRPGGHEQYF. CDR3 nucleotide sequence: TGTGCCACCAGCCGACCAGGGGGCCACGAGCAGTACTTC.

The chain is built from TRBV2 and TRBJ2-7, with D hard to call. Germline assignment: CDR1 SNHLY and CDR2 FYNNEI. V lost 6 bases, J lost 3 bases, and 6 bases lay in between. This CDR3 spans 11 amino acids. The CDR3 loop reads CASSPGYEQYF. The CDR3 DNA reads as TGTGCCAGCAGCCCAGGCTACGAGCAGTACTTC.

The chain uses TRBV18 and TRBJ2-1; 13 nucleotides match TRBD2. The junction had 5 bases not matched to a gene; V was cut back by 3 bases and J by 6 bases. The CDR3 is 16 residues long. Germline V gives CDR1 KGHSH, CDR2 LQKENI. In DNA form, the CDR3 reads TGTGCCAGCTCACCTCGGACTAGCGGGAGAGGCAATGAGCAGTTCTTC. Its translation: CASSPRTSGRGNEQFF.

The chain has TRBV7-9 and TRBJ2-7; a weak D match, TRBD1 (6 bases). The V end lost 5 bases, the J end lost 4 bases, and 15 bases lay between the germline ends. The CDR3 totals 14 residues. Per the germline V gene, CDR1 is SEHNR and CDR2 is FQNEAQ (reference sequence). CDR3 DNA sequence: TGTGCCAGCAGCGCCGGGACAACGGAATACGAGCAGTACTTC. This sequence encodes CASSAGTTEYEQYF.